These 27 T cell receptor beta chains were all obtained from the same sample, sequenced in a study of metastatic and nonmetastatic thyroid tumors. TCRdb re-called clones via MiXCR from the PCR reads. The sample lists roughly 65,000 clones, approximately 15% seen once, with approximately 6.1% in the top ten. Each patient went into thyroid surgery without having received any treatment. The sample consisted of blood. The receptor set was obtained from a male donor with papillary thyroid cancer or a benign thyroid nodule (not recorded which). Some clones in this sample may be carry-over from other donors' samples.

This clone has just a few counts. The junction differs from germline at one of its ends, possibly a read error. The J gene is TRBJ2-7, the V gene TRBV6-2 or TRBV6-3; 11 bases line up with TRBD2. The CDR3 consists of 17 residues. The V gene's germline CDR1 is MNHEY and CDR2 SVGEGT. The CDR3 sequence: CASSYALAGGPSYDQYF. Here the CDR3 DNA reads TGTGCCAGCAGTTACGCTTTAGCGGGAGGGCCCTCCTACGATCAGTACTTC.

This clone was observed at least ten times. The chain is built from TRBV15 and TRBJ2-1; possibly TRBD1 or TRBD2 for D (6 bases each). Germline values: CDR1 LNHNV, CDR2 YYDKDF (reference sequence). Trimming shortened V by 0 bases and J by 6 bases, and 18 bases separated the two germline ends. The CDR3 loop spans 17 amino acids. CDR3 sequence: CATSRDRGAPGANEQFF. CDR3 in DNA: TGTGCCACCAGCAGAGATAGGGGGGCCCCGGGGGCCAATGAGCAGTTCTTC.

This clone was seen at least ten times. This sequence joins TRBV19 and TRBJ1-6; possible D gene TRBD1, 6 bases. This CDR3 is 14 amino acids long. The germline V and J ends were trimmed by 6 bases and 9 bases, with 15 bases remaining between them. Germline values: CDR1 LNHDA, CDR2 SQIVND (reference sequence). The CDR3 spells CASRSGRGTSPLHF. Here the CDR3 DNA reads TGTGCCAGTAGATCCGGCAGGGGCACTTCACCCCTCCACTTT.

This clone was seen repeatedly, ten times or more. The chain joins TRBV5-1 to TRBJ2-3; 9 nucleotides agree with TRBD2. Germline CDR1 reads SGHRS; CDR2 reads YFSETQ. J lost 6 bases, V lost 0 bases, and 8 bases had no gene match. The CDR3 loop spans 16 amino acids. CDR3 sequence: CASSLAVREGQDTQYF. CDR3 nucleotides: TGCGCCAGCAGCTTGGCCGTGCGGGAGGGCCAGGATACGCAGTATTTT.

The chain recombines TRBV5-6 with TRBJ1-2; D is undetermined. Germline lookup yields CDR1 SGHDT and CDR2 YYEEEE. V was cut by 1 base and J by 7 bases, with 17 bases left in between. This CDR3 has 15 residues. The CDR3 protein is CASSLCWQVAGGYTF. CDR3 DNA sequence: TGTGCCAGCAGCTTGTGTTGGCAGGTGGCCGGTGGCTACACCTTC.

This clone occurred many times. This could be a read error, since a much larger clone is one nucleotide away. Other DNA sequences in the same sample also yield this CDR3. The chain couples TRBV12-3 or TRBV12-4 to TRBJ1-2; D might be TRBD1 (6 bases). This CDR3 has 14 residues. Deletions cut 6 bases from V and 8 bases from J, with 19 bases between. In DNA, the CDR3 is TGTGCCAGCAGGGGGGCCCCGGGGGGGGTGGGCTACACCTTC. This encodes CASRGAPGGVGYTF.

This clone was counted ten times or more. The rearrangement joins TRBV19 to TRBJ1-1; D is undetermined. Germline loops: CDR1 LNHDA, CDR2 SQIVND (reference sequence). The CDR3 length is 14 residues. Trimming left V 0 bases short and J 8 bases short, with 13 bases between. DNA of the CDR3: TGTGCCAGTAGTATAGAATCGGTGGGTCAAGAAGCTTTCTTT. Translated, it gives CASSIESVGQEAFF.

This clone was recorded many times. V gene TRBV6-1 combines with J gene TRBJ1-1; D gene uncertain. The CDR3 loop spans 14 amino acids. Trimming shortened V by 4 bases and J by 4 bases, and 13 bases separated the two germline ends. Looked up from germline, CDR1 is MNHNS and CDR2 is SASEGT. Written as DNA, the CDR3 is TGTGCCAGCAGTGCCCGGGTGGGCGTCACTGAAGCTTTCTTT. This gives the protein CASSARVGVTEAFF.

This clone was counted at least ten times. The chain links TRBV6-1 to TRBJ1-1; TRBD1 agrees at 9 bases. Germline CDR1 MNHNS, CDR2 SASEGT. The CDR3 totals 13 residues. J was trimmed by 1 base and V by 10 bases; bases with no gene match: 4. The DNA for the CDR3 is TGTGCCACCTGGGACAGGGCGAACACTGAAGCTTTCTTT. It translates to CATWDRANTEAFF.

In its sample, this clone was seen many times. This sample includes further DNA sequences coding for the same CDR3. J is TRBJ2-5 and V is TRBV6-4; D unclear. This CDR3 has 13 amino acids. With 0 bases removed from V and 4 bases from J, the gap between germline ends came to 6 bases. In germline, CDR1 is MRHNA, CDR2 SNTAGT. The CDR3 spells CASSDSMGETQYF. The CDR3 DNA sequence: TGTGCCAGCAGTGACTCGATGGGAGAGACCCAGTACTTC.

The rearrangement uses TRBV30 and TRBJ1-4, with D perhaps TRBD1 (5 bases). The germline V gene encodes CDR1 GTSNPN and CDR2 SVGIG (reference sequence). The V gene lost 0 bases and the J gene lost 5 bases, with 16 bases spanning the gap. This CDR3 region has 16 residues. DNA for the CDR3: TGTGCCTGGAGTGTAGCGGTGGGGGGAGCGAATGAAAAACTGTTTTTT. It translates to CAWSVAVGGANEKLFF.

In this sample, this clone turned up many times. The V and J genes are TRBV10-2 and TRBJ2-7, with 11 nucleotides matching TRBD2. Germline V CDR1 and CDR2: WSHSY, SAAADI. Trimming removed 7 bases from V and 5 bases from J; junction bases left unmatched: 7. The CDR3 sequence is 14 residues long. CDR3 residues: CASKELAGVNEQYF. The CDR3 nucleotides read TGCGCCAGCAAAGAACTAGCGGGAGTCAACGAGCAGTACTTC.

This clone has ten or more counts. The chain recombines TRBV18 with TRBJ1-2; no definite D call. Trimming cost V 4 bases and J 1 base, with 22 bases left between them. The CDR3 consists of 18 residues. CDR1 and CDR2 (germline): KGHSH, LQKENI. CDR3 nucleotide sequence: TGTGCCAGCTCACGGAACAGAGGTGCCGATGGAGGTAACTATGGCTACACCTTC. It encodes CASSRNRGADGGNYGYTF.

This clone came up a few times. This chain joins TRBV6-2 or TRBV6-3 and TRBJ2-7, with D uncertain. V gave up 7 bases and J gave up 0 bases, with 16 bases separating them. CDR1 and CDR2 from the germline V gene are MNHEY and SVGEGT. CDR3 length equals 15 residues. As DNA, the CDR3 is TGTGCCAGCACCTCTAGGGTTATTAGCTCCTACGAGCAGTACTTC. This codes for CASTSRVISSYEQYF.

This clone was observed a handful of times. The chain combines TRBV6-2 or TRBV6-3 with TRBJ2-2, with 7 bases matching TRBD1. The CDR3 has 15 amino acids. The J segment lost 6 bases and the V segment lost 5 bases, leaving 9 bases of the junction unmatched. Germline V gives CDR1 MNHEY, CDR2 SVGEGT. The CDR3 region is CASSNRGGPAGELFF. The CDR3 DNA is TGTGCCAGCAGTAACAGGGGTGGACCCGCCGGGGAGCTGTTTTTT.

This clone was counted ten times or more. The J gene is TRBJ1-2, the V gene TRBV2, with a tentative D call TRBD1 (6 bases). This CDR3 spans 15 amino acids. Trimming took off 4 bases at V and 3 bases at J, with 15 bases between the two ends. Germline assignment: CDR1 SNHLY and CDR2 FYNNEI. CDR3 amino acids: CASSGWDKAYYGYTF. The CDR3 DNA follows: TGTGCCAGCAGTGGCTGGGACAAGGCTTACTATGGCTACACCTTC. Using reference TRBV2 and TRBJ1-2 for the parts outside the CDR3, the full variable domain is EPEVTQTPSHQVTQMGQEVILRCVPISNHLYFYWYRQILGQKVEFLVSFYNNEISEKSEIFDDQFSVERPDGSNFTLKIRSTKLEDSAMYFCASSGWDKAYYGYTFGSGTRLTVV.

This clone was found a few times. This chain links TRBV29-1 with TRBJ1-1; 8 bases align to TRBD1. This CDR3 contains 15 residues. The germline CDR1 and CDR2 sequences are SQVTM and ANQGSEA. Losses at the gene ends were 1 base for V and 0 bases for J; bases not matched to a gene: 4. CDR3 DNA sequence: TGCAGCGTTGAAGTTTTGGACAGGGTGAACACTGAAGCTTTCTTT. Its translation is CSVEVLDRVNTEAFF.

A word on this clone: A much larger clone lies one base from this, so it may be a read error. Different DNA sequences within this sample yield the same CDR3. The V call is TRBV12-5, the J call TRBJ1-2; the match to TRBD1 covers 9 bases. The junction had 17 bases not matched to a gene; V was cut back by 2 bases and J by 7 bases. The CDR3 runs to 18 residues. Germline CDR1 reads LGHNT; CDR2 reads FRNRAP. For the CDR3, the DNA is TGTGCTAGTGGTTTGCCCCCGGGACAGGGAAGGTTACAAGGTGGCTACACCTTC. Its translation: CASGLPPGQGRLQGGYTF.

CDR3: CASSTGTSSAGAQYF. The DNA of the CDR3 is TGCGCCAGCAGCACCGGGACTAGCAGCGCGGGGGCCCAGTACTTC. The rearrangement links TRBV5-1 to TRBJ2-5, with TRBD2 matching over 9 bases. The junction had 13 bases not matched to a gene; V was cut back by 4 bases and J by 9 bases. Germline V CDR1 and CDR2: SGHRS, YFSETQ. The CDR3 loop spans 15 amino acids.

This clone was counted only a few times. This may be a read error, as it is one base from a much larger clone. This chain connects TRBV28 to TRBJ2-5; 7 bases are shared with TRBD2. The CDR3 consists of 13 residues. Germline CDR1 is MDHEN and CDR2 is SYDVKM. CDR3 sequence reads: CASSLAGVESQYF. The CDR3 DNA sequence: TGTGCCAGCAGTTTAGCGGGAGTAGAGAGCCAGTACTTC.

This clone was observed at least ten times. CDR3 loop: CASSLYREAGNTIYF. Written as DNA, the CDR3 is TGTGCCAGCAGCTTATACAGGGAGGCTGGAAACACCATATATTTT. The chain links TRBV7-2 to TRBJ1-3; possible D gene TRBD1, 6 bases. Germline-derived CDR1 and CDR2 are SGHTA and FQGNSA. Trimming cost V 2 bases and J 2 bases, with 10 bases left between them. This CDR3 comprises 15 residues.

There are many counts of this clone. The chain has TRBV2 and TRBJ1-1; possibly TRBD1 for D (5 bases). The germline gives CDR1 SNHLY, CDR2 FYNNEI. The germline V and J ends were trimmed by 5 bases and 1 base, with 14 bases remaining between them. CDR3 length: 15 residues. This chain's CDR3 is CASSPSGRRNTEAFF. The CDR3 DNA is TGTGCCAGCAGTCCCTCGGGACGGAGGAACACTGAAGCTTTCTTT. The variable domain in full, with the rest retrieved from reference TRBV2 and TRBJ1-1, is EPEVTQTPSHQVTQMGQEVILRCVPISNHLYFYWYRQILGQKVEFLVSFYNNEISEKSEIFDDQFSVERPDGSNFTLKIRSTKLEDSAMYFCASSPSGRRNTEAFFGQGTRLTVV.

In its sample, this clone was seen many times. The V gene is TRBV6-1, the J gene TRBJ2-1; a possible D gene is TRBD2 (6 bases). CDR3 length equals 15 residues. V lost 8 bases and J lost 3, with 17 bases in between. Germline V gene sequence: CDR1 MNHNS, CDR2 SASEGT. This CDR3 reads CASSEGGVGYNEQFF. In nucleotides, the CDR3 is TGTGCCAGCTCAGAAGGAGGGGTGGGCTACAATGAGCAGTTCTTC.

This clone was observed many times. The chain carries TRBV28 and TRBJ2-2; possibly TRBD1 or TRBD2 for D (5 bases each). Germline loops: CDR1 MDHEN, CDR2 SYDVKM. The CDR3 is 14 amino acids. CDR3 amino acids: CAIGEGTNTGELFF. CDR3 coding DNA: TGTGCGATCGGAGAGGGGACGAACACCGGGGAGCTGTTTTTT. The variable domain in full, with the rest retrieved from reference TRBV28 and TRBJ2-2, is DVKVTQSSRYLVKRTGEKVFLECVQDMDHENMFWYRQDPGLGLRLIYFSYDVKMKEKGDIPEGYSVSREKKERFSLILESASTNQTSMYLCAIGEGTNTGELFFGEGSRLTVL.

The rearrangement joins TRBV6-2 or TRBV6-3 to TRBJ2-3, with 13 bases aligning to TRBD2. Germline-derived CDR1 and CDR2 are MNHEY and SVGEGT. V trimming: 1 base; J trimming: 6 bases; junction bases outside the gene matches: 7. CDR3 size: 17 residues. CDR3 sequence (DNA): TGTGCCAGCAGTTACTGGACTAGCGGGAGAGGGGGGGATACGCAGTATTTT. Encoded protein: CASSYWTSGRGGDTQYF.

There are many counts of this clone. This chain links TRBV29-1 with TRBJ2-4; D gene uncertain. V lost 2 bases, J lost 2 bases, and 7 bases lay in between. Germline CDR1 SQVTM, CDR2 ANQGSEA. The CDR3 has 13 amino acids. This chain's CDR3 is CSVENSTKNIQYF. In DNA, the CDR3 is TGCAGCGTTGAAAATAGTACCAAAAACATTCAGTACTTC.

The chain uses TRBV6-1 and TRBJ1-2; D is possibly TRBD1 (6 bases). The length of the CDR3 is 14 residues. Germline V gene sequence: CDR1 MNHNS, CDR2 SASEGT. V was shortened by 3 bases and J by 6 bases, with 14 bases between the two germline ends. CDR3 residues: CASSEGGTGDGYTF. For the CDR3, the DNA is TGTGCCAGCAGTGAGGGGGGCACGGGTGATGGCTACACCTTC.